This T cell receptor beta chain was captured by sequencing in a study of a mutant IDH1 vaccine in newly diagnosed glioma. The overall study: The first vaccination came 4-6 weeks after radiotherapy alone, or with temozolomide cycles. Before enrollment, the patients had been treated with radiotherapy alone, temozolomide alone, or both together. Most of them had received both.

Trimming pared 7 bases from V and 5 bases from J, leaving 9 bases between. This CDR3 is built from 11 residues. Germline CDR1 SGHDT, CDR2 YYEEEE. The time point here: week 5, during vaccination. A single vaccine dose contained 300 ug of mutant IDH1 20-mer peptide, and topical imiquimod was used with it. Sequencing used immunoSEQ multiplex PCR; TCRdb keeps in-frame clones, though not all of them. The table lists approximately 60,000 clones, about 80% of them singletons, with over 3% in the top ten. This clone has only one observation. Its antigen is not identified. This CDR3 is also generated by other DNA sequences in the sample.

This clonotype was sampled from a woman under 30 with glioma. Some clones in this sample may be carry-over from other donors' samples. Sequences were derived from PBMCs, sampled from a glioma patient whose treatment included an IDH1 peptide vaccine. The chain carries TRBV5-6 and TRBJ1-1; D is unresolved. The CDR3 DNA reads TGTGCCAGCTCCCTGGGTACTGAAGCTTTCTTT. This sequence encodes CASSLGTEAFF.